These T cell receptor beta chains were read from a single sample in a study of T cell repertoires in cytomegalovirus infection. These receptors lack a known antigen. MiXCR, run by TCRdb on the reads, gives a single entry per CDR3 protein. The sample contains about 700,000 distinct CDR3 sequences, approximately 33% of which appear only once. This material consisted of cultured PBMCs, taken from culture after CMV antigen stimulation. Every receptor here comes from a human donor in good health (CMV status not recorded). Some clones in this sample may be carry-over from other donors' samples. CDR3s include the opening cysteine and the closing phenylalanine or tryptophan. D genes are given only for firm matches. Size is stated for part of the rows, as once, few or many counts, or as a class when the clone is expanded.

v_gene,d_gene,j_gene,abundance,CDR3nt,CDR3aa
TRBV7-8,NA,TRBJ2-7,few,TGTGCCAGCAGCCGTACTCAACCTTCCTACGAGCAGTACTTC,CASSRTQPSYEQYF
TRBV27,TRBD1,TRBJ2-7,NA,TGTGCCAGCAGCCGGGACAGAAAATACGAGCAGTACTTC,CASSRDRKYEQYF
TRBV12-3/TRBV12-4,NA,TRBJ2-4,NA,TGTGCCAACAGTTTGGGTTCAGTCCAACCTCGATACTTC,CANSLGSVQPRYF
TRBV10-2,NA,TRBJ1-5,NA,TGCGCCAGTCAGGTCGGTAGCAATCAGCCCCAGCATTTT,CASQVGSNQPQHF
TRBV7-9,TRBD2,TRBJ2-2,few,TGTGCCAGCAGCAGACTGAGCGGGGGGGCGAACGGGGAGCTGTTTTTT,CASSRLSGGANGELFF
TRBV4-3,NA,TRBJ1-5,NA,TGCGCCAGCAGCCAAGATCTCTCTTATCAGCCCCAGCATTTT,CASSQDLSYQPQHF
TRBV12-3/TRBV12-4,NA,TRBJ2-3,NA,TGTGCCAGCAGTTTAGTAAGCGCCGGTCTAGATACGCAGTATTTT,CASSLVSAGLDTQYF
TRBV12-3/TRBV12-4,NA,TRBJ2-6,few,TGTGCCAGCAGCCTGAGGGGTATGGGGGCCAACGTCCTGACTTTC,CASSLRGMGANVLTF
TRBV6-6,TRBD1,TRBJ2-1,NA,TGTGCCAGCACTCGTTGGGGGACAGGCTACAATGAGCAGTTCTTC,CASTRWGTGYNEQFF
TRBV7-2,TRBD2,TRBJ2-5,few,TGTGCCAGCAGCTGGCGGGGGCAAGAGACCCAGTACTTC,CASSWRGQETQYF
TRBV7-2,NA,TRBJ2-3,NA,TGTGCCAGCAGCCGCCCAACTGGGGGGCTGGGAGATACGCAGTATTTT,CASSRPTGGLGDTQYF
TRBV7-8,TRBD1,TRBJ1-5,NA,TGTGCCAGCAGCTTAGCACGGGACAGCCTTTATAGCAATCAGCCCCAGCATTTT,CASSLARDSLYSNQPQHF
TRBV12-3/TRBV12-4,NA,TRBJ1-5,few,TGTGCCAGCAGTTTCGGAGTACAGGGACTCCGGGGCAATCAGCCCCAGCATTTT,CASSFGVQGLRGNQPQHF
TRBV2,TRBD2,TRBJ2-3,NA,TGTGCCAGCAGGCTTCTAGCGGGAACAGCAGATACGCAGTATTTT,CASRLLAGTADTQYF
TRBV28,NA,TRBJ2-7,NA,TGTGCCAGCAGTTTAGGAGGACTCCAGGGGGGATCGAGCGAGCAGTACTTC,CASSLGGLQGGSSEQYF
TRBV7-2,NA,TRBJ1-2,many,TGTGCCAGCAGCTTTAATTCACTGGATGGCTACACCTTC,CASSFNSLDGYTF
TRBV6-5,NA,TRBJ2-7,NA,TGTGCCAGCAGCCGGGGGCCGGGTGAGCAGTACTTC,CASSRGPGEQYF
TRBV7-9,TRBD2,TRBJ2-1,NA,TGTGCCAGCAGCTTAGGGTCTAGCGGGGGCGATGAGCAGTTCTTC,CASSLGSSGGDEQFF
TRBV6-2/TRBV6-3,NA,TRBJ2-7,NA,TGTGCCAGCAGTTACTCAGGGATCAAGAGCTCCTACGAGCAGTACTTC,CASSYSGIKSSYEQYF
TRBV20-1,NA,TRBJ2-7,few,TGCAGTGCTAGTGATCTAGCCGGGGTCGAGCAGTACTTC,CSASDLAGVEQYF
TRBV7-2,TRBD2,TRBJ2-3,NA,TGTGCCAGCAGCCTCACCCTCGGGACTAGCGCCAAAAAAGATACGCAGTATTTT,CASSLTLGTSAKKDTQYF
TRBV28,NA,TRBJ2-4,few,TGTGCCAGCATTGGGTTGGGAGGATTAGCCAAAAACATTCAGTACTTC,CASIGLGGLAKNIQYF
TRBV5-5,NA,TRBJ2-3,once,TGTGCCAGCAGCTTTTCCCCCGTGGGGACAGATACGCAGTATTTT,CASSFSPVGTDTQYF
TRBV7-6,NA,TRBJ2-5,NA,TGTGCCAGCAGCTTAAGGTTGGGGCTAGCTAACAAGACCCAGTACTTC,CASSLRLGLANKTQYF
TRBV11-2,NA,TRBJ2-1,NA,TGTGCCAGCAGCTTACTAGTAACCTACAATGAGCAGTTCTTC,CASSLLVTYNEQFF
TRBV7-2,NA,TRBJ2-3,many,TGTGCCAGCAGCTTAGGAGCAAGGGATACGCAGTATTTT,CASSLGARDTQYF
TRBV20-1,TRBD2,TRBJ2-3,NA,TGCAGTGCTAGAGAGAGCGGGGTCACAGATACGCAGTATTTT,CSARESGVTDTQYF
TRBV18,NA,TRBJ1-5,NA,TGTGCCAGCTCCCTTCGGACATCGCTCCCGCCCCAGCATTTT,CASSLRTSLPPQHF
TRBV4-1,NA,TRBJ2-1,NA,TGCGCCAGCAGCCTCCTGAGGAGTTTCAATGAGCAGTTCTTC,CASSLLRSFNEQFF
TRBV7-2,NA,TRBJ1-3,few,TGTGCCAGCAGCCCACTAGGGGCCGGAAACACCATATATTTT,CASSPLGAGNTIYF
TRBV10-3,NA,TRBJ1-1,once,TGTGCCATCAGTGGGACAGAGCCAAGAGGGGACACTGAAGCTTTCTTT,CAISGTEPRGDTEAFF
TRBV28,TRBD2,TRBJ2-3,NA,TGTGCCAGCAGTTTACAGCGGGGGGTGGGGACAGATACGCAGTATTTT,CASSLQRGVGTDTQYF
TRBV28,TRBD1,TRBJ1-2,NA,TGTGCCAGCAGTTTACTTGGACAGGGGCCGAATCGACGTGGCTACACCTTC,CASSLLGQGPNRRGYTF
TRBV19,TRBD2,TRBJ2-2,few,TGTGCCAGTAGTCTAGGGACTAACGGGGCCGGGGAGCTGTTTTTT,CASSLGTNGAGELFF
TRBV2,TRBD1,TRBJ1-5,NA,TGTGCCAGCAGTGTTTCGGCAGGGGGGAGCAATCAGCCCCAGCATTTT,CASSVSAGGSNQPQHF
TRBV2,NA,TRBJ1-5,few,TGTGCCAGCAGTCGACAGGCTACCAATCAGCCCCAGCATTTT,CASSRQATNQPQHF
TRBV7-2,NA,TRBJ1-1,few,TGTGGGGGAGTGAACACTGAAGCTTTCTTT,CGGVNTEAFF
TRBV27,NA,TRBJ1-1,NA,TGTGCCAGTCGTCGAAGACCCCCGTTCGCCACTGAAGCTTTCTTT,CASRRRPPFATEAFF
TRBV14,NA,TRBJ2-4,NA,TGTGCCAGCAGCCCCCGTCCCGCGGGAAGAAACATTCAGTACTTC,CASSPRPAGRNIQYF
TRBV4-1,TRBD1,TRBJ1-2,NA,TGCGCCAGCAGCCAAGACCCGGGGACAGGGGGCAACTATGGCTACACCTTC,CASSQDPGTGGNYGYTF
TRBV10-3,TRBD2,TRBJ2-2,many,TGTGCCATCAGTGACTCTGGACCGGGACTAGCGGACACCGGGGAGCTGTTTTTT,CAISDSGPGLADTGELFF
TRBV7-2,NA,TRBJ2-3,many,TGTGCCAGCAGCTTAAGCGGACAGATCTACACAGATACGCAGTATTTT,CASSLSGQIYTDTQYF
TRBV7-2,TRBD2,TRBJ2-7,few,TGTGCCAGCAGCTTAGGCACTAGCGGGGGTTCCAACGAGCAGTACTTC,CASSLGTSGGSNEQYF
TRBV7-2,NA,TRBJ2-3,NA,TGTGCCAGCAGCCCCAACCTAGGCGGGGTGCAGTATTTT,CASSPNLGGVQYF
TRBV28,NA,TRBJ1-1,few,TGTGCCAGCAGTTTGGACTGGGACACTGAAGCTTTCTTT,CASSLDWDTEAFF
TRBV6-2/TRBV6-3,TRBD1,TRBJ1-5,few,TGTGCCAGCAGCATATGGACAGGAGGCAATCAGCCCCAGCATTTT,CASSIWTGGNQPQHF
TRBV7-2,TRBD2,TRBJ2-7,many,TGTGCCAGCAGCTTAGCTAGCGGGGGGATTTCCTACGAGCAGTACTTC,CASSLASGGISYEQYF
TRBV4-2,NA,TRBJ1-2,NA,TGTGCCAGCAGCCAAGAATTGGTCTTTGGCGGCTACACCTTC,CASSQELVFGGYTF
TRBV12-3/TRBV12-4,NA,TRBJ1-1,few,TGTGCCACGGGGCAAACCTTAAGTGGTCTGGGGGGTATGAACACTGAAGCTTTCTTT,CATGQTLSGLGGMNTEAFF
TRBV5-1,TRBD2,TRBJ2-7,few,TGCGCCAGCAGCTTCACGGGAGGGGACCACGAGCAGTACTTC,CASSFTGGDHEQYF
TRBV6-2/TRBV6-3,NA,TRBJ1-3,few,TGTGCCAGCAGTTACTCGATGGCTATTCGGAGAAACACCATATATTTT,CASSYSMAIRRNTIYF
TRBV5-5,NA,TRBJ2-3,NA,TGTGCCAGCAGCCTCCCAGGCGATCTAAGCACAGATACGCAGTATTTT,CASSLPGDLSTDTQYF
TRBV11-3,TRBD2,TRBJ2-1,NA,TGTGCCAGCAGCCTAGAAGGGAGGGCGGTCGATGAGCAGTTCTTC,CASSLEGRAVDEQFF
TRBV3-1,NA,TRBJ1-1,NA,TGTGCCAGCAGCCAAGATGTCCCCGAAGCTTTCTTT,CASSQDVPEAFF
TRBV20-1,TRBD2,TRBJ2-3,NA,TGCAGTGCTAAATCCGGGAGCGGGAGTCCGGATACGCAGTATTTT,CSAKSGSGSPDTQYF
TRBV7-2,TRBD1,TRBJ1-2,many,TGTGCCAGCAGCGACAGGGGTGACTATGGCTACACCTTC,CASSDRGDYGYTF
TRBV19,NA,TRBJ2-1,NA,TGTGCCAGTAGTAATGCCGGGAGAGGGTACAATGAGCAGTTCTTC,CASSNAGRGYNEQFF
TRBV20-1,NA,TRBJ2-5,few,TGCAGTGCCTGGGAAGGGGAGACCCAGTACTTC,CSAWEGETQYF
TRBV10-3,NA,TRBJ2-3,NA,TGTGCCATCAGTGACCACGGGTGGGAGCAAGATACGCAGTATTTT,CAISDHGWEQDTQYF